These 15 T cell receptor beta chains were sequenced from one sample in a study of blood T cells in healthy people across ages (dated by TCRdb to about 2015). The method behind the library was 5' RACE. Sequencer: Illumina HiSeq 2500. A second PCR of about 6 to 11 cycles was performed with a sample-barcoded 5' primer and a J-beta primer mix. The public reads were reprocessed in TCRdb via fastp at Q25 and MiXCR, keeping in-frame beta chains. CDR3 protein sequences are deduplicated, and each keeps its most common genes and DNA. The sample includes more than 600,000 distinct CDR3 sequences, with 20% to 25% observed a single time. The biggest ten clones account for 9% to 9.5% of the sample. The same sample was also used in a study of T cells of mothers and their children.

The material sequenced was blood. These receptors all stem from a boy younger than 18 in good health.

V and J are TRBV7-8 and TRBJ2-7; D is perhaps TRBD2 (6 bases). Germline V CDR1 and CDR2: SGHVS, FQNEAQ. V was shortened by 3 bases and J by 0 bases, with 9 bases between the two germline ends. The CDR3 sequence is 14 residues long. CDR3 DNA: TGTGCCAGCAGCTTGTGGGGGGTCTCCTACGAGCAGTACTTC. Its protein is CASSLWGVSYEQYF.

V gene TRBV14 combines with J gene TRBJ2-7; 10 nucleotides align to TRBD2. Germline V gives CDR1 SGHDN, CDR2 FVKESK. Trimming cost V 0 bases and J 3 bases; bases outside gene matches: 11. This CDR3 region has 18 residues. CDR3 nucleotide sequence: TGTGCCAGCAGCCAAGATTTTCGGCTAGCGGGGGCCCACTACGAGCAGTACTTC. Its translation is CASSQDFRLAGAHYEQYF.

The V gene is TRBV6-5, the J gene TRBJ1-1; D is unclear. Germline-derived CDR1 and CDR2 are MNHEY and SVGAGI. The V end was cut by 6 bases, the J end by 1 base, with 12 bases between. The CDR3 totals 14 residues. The CDR3 sequence: CASRVDTANTEAFF. The CDR3 DNA is TGTGCCAGCAGAGTTGATACAGCGAACACTGAAGCTTTCTTT.

Only a few counts were recorded for this clonotype. Written as DNA, the CDR3 is TGTGCCAGCAGTGGGGGATGGAGGATCCTAGCTCCCGATGAGCAGTTCTTC. Encoded protein: CASSGGWRILAPDEQFF. V gene TRBV25-1 combines with J gene TRBJ2-5; a weak D match, TRBD2 (5 bases). Matching the DNA end better, TRBJ2-1 makes the J call doubtful. Germline V CDR1 and CDR2: MGHDK, SYGVNS. This CDR3 has 17 residues.

The chain combines TRBV20-1 with TRBJ2-1, with 9 positions matching TRBD2. The V gene end was trimmed by 6 bases and the J gene end by 9 bases; junction bases not matched to a gene: 15. This CDR3 is 15 amino acids long. Germline values: CDR1 DFQATT, CDR2 SNEGSKA (reference sequence). This CDR3 is CSALPWGGRASEQFF. For the CDR3, the DNA is TGCAGTGCCCTGCCCTGGGGCGGGAGGGCCAGTGAGCAGTTCTTC.

The rearrangement links TRBV20-1 to TRBJ2-3, with D perhaps TRBD1 or TRBD2 (5 bases each). Between the trimmed V and J ends, which lost 0 bases and 4 bases, there was a span of 11 bases. Germline V gives CDR1 DFQATT, CDR2 SNEGSKA (reference sequence). The CDR3 has 14 amino acids. The CDR3 here is CSARDMGPPDTQYF. In DNA form, the CDR3 reads TGCAGTGCTAGAGATATGGGACCCCCAGATACGCAGTATTTT.

This clonotype was detected a few times. The rearrangement uses TRBV5-1 and TRBJ1-3; 10 positions match TRBD1. Germline CDR1 reads SGHRS; CDR2 reads YFSETQ. CDR3 length equals 15 residues. Trimming took 6 bases from V and 0 from J; bases not matched to a gene: 3. CDR3 region: CASNGQGDSGNTIYF. The DNA of the CDR3 is TGCGCCAGCAATGGACAGGGGGACTCTGGAAACACCATATATTTT.

The table lists this clonotype with a few counts. The chain is built from TRBV13 and TRBJ2-5; D could derive from TRBD1 or TRBD2 (5 bases each). The length of the CDR3 is 17 residues. The V gene lost 1 base and the J gene lost 0 bases, with 15 bases spanning the gap. Germline V gives CDR1 PRHDT, CDR2 FYEKMQ (reference sequence). CDR3 sequence (DNA): TGTGCCAGCAGCTTAGAGGGACGGGGTTGGTACCAAGAGACCCAGTACTTC. Its translation: CASSLEGRGWYQETQYF.

CDR3 region: CASSRSDPDLNTEAFF. CDR3 nucleotide sequence: TGTGCCAGCTCACGTTCCGATCCGGACCTGAACACTGAAGCTTTCTTT. This rearrangement joins TRBV9 to TRBJ1-1, with D unclear. CDR1 and CDR2 (germline): SGDLS, YYNGEE. CDR3 size: 16 residues. Trimming took off 7 bases at V and 0 bases at J, with 19 bases between the two ends.

This chain uses TRBV11-2 with TRBJ2-2; no definite D call. The CDR3 consists of 17 residues. Trimming took off 2 bases at V and 2 bases at J, with 15 bases between the two ends. Germline CDR1 reads SGHAT; CDR2 reads FQNNGV. CDR3 sequence: CASSLNGQEINTGELFF. The DNA for the CDR3 is TGTGCCAGCAGCTTAAATGGGCAGGAGATCAACACCGGGGAGCTGTTTTTT.

J is TRBJ1-5 and V is TRBV28; no definite D call. The germline V gene encodes CDR1 MDHEN and CDR2 SYDVKM. V was clipped by 5 bases and J by 7 bases, with 18 bases between them. This CDR3 comprises 15 residues. The CDR3 sequence: CASSIPGVLGQPQHF. The CDR3 coding sequence is TGTGCCAGCAGTATCCCCGGGGTTTTGGGGCAGCCCCAGCATTTT.

The chain has TRBV7-2 and TRBJ1-2, with 8 bases aligning to TRBD1. This CDR3 contains 13 residues. V gave up 7 bases and J gave up 6 bases; unmatched junction bases: 7. CDR1 SGHTA and CDR2 FQGNSA come from the germline V gene. The CDR3 nucleotides are TGTGCCAGCACCCCGACAGGGGTCCATGGCTACACCTTC. Its translation is CASTPTGVHGYTF.

The gene calls are TRBV13 and TRBJ2-2, with D maybe TRBD1 (6 bases). The germline gives CDR1 PRHDT, CDR2 FYEKMQ (reference sequence). The CDR3 has 16 residues. The V end lost 5 bases, the J end lost 0 bases, and 13 bases lay between the germline ends. The CDR3 nucleotides are TGTGCCAGCAGCCCTTACCGGGACACGAACACCGGGGAGCTGTTTTTT. It is translated as CASSPYRDTNTGELFF.

The V gene is TRBV3-1, the J gene TRBJ2-1; D may correspond to TRBD1 or TRBD2 (5 bases each). The closer fit of TRBJ2-7 to the DNA end suggests the J call may be wrong. The CDR3 runs 11 residues. Germline V CDR1 and CDR2: LGHDT, YNNKEL (reference sequence). The CDR3 nucleotides are TGTGCCAGCCTCTCATTGGGGGTGCAGTACTTC. This codes for CASLSLGVQYF.

The V call is TRBV28, the J call TRBJ1-5; weak D call: TRBD1 (5 bases). Per germline, CDR1 MDHEN and CDR2 SYDVKM. The CDR3 extends over 14 amino acids. V lost 7 bases, J lost 3 bases, and 13 bases lay in between. The CDR3 loop reads CASTAGGDNQPQHF. The CDR3 DNA sequence: TGTGCCAGCACCGCGGGGGGGGACAATCAGCCCCAGCATTTT.